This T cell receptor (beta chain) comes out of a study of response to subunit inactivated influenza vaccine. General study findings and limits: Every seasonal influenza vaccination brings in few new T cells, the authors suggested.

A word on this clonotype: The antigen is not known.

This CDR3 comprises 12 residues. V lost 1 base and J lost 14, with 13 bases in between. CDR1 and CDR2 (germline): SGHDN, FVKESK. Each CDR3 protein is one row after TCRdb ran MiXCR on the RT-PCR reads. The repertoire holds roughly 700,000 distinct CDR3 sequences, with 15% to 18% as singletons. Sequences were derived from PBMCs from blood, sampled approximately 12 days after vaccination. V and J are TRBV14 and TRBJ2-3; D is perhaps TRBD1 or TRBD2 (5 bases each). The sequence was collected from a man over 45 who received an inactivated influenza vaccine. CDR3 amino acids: CASSQAGTSAYF. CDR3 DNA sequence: TGTGCCAGCAGCCAAGCCGGGACCTCTGCGTATTTT. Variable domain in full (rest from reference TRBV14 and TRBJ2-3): EAGVTQFPSHSVIEKGQTVTLRCDPISGHDNLYWYRRVMGKEIKFLLHFVKESKQDESGMPNNRFLAERTGGTYSTLKVQPAELEDSGVYFCASSQAGTSAYFGPGTRLTVL.